Listed below are T cell receptor beta chains from one sample, sequenced in a study of cytomegalovirus exposure and HLA in healthy donors. Profiled with immunoSEQ multiplex PCR; TCRdb holds only in-frame clones, not every one. The sample gives about 330,000 clones, more than 80% of which show up once; approximately 0.84% is in the top ten. Sequencing was carried out using PBMCs. Receptors originate from a woman aged 18 to 35 in good health and CMV-seronegative. The CDR3 runs from the conserved cysteine through the conserved F or W. A D gene is named only where the DNA matches it firmly. A row's size may be missing; if present it is once, few, many or a size class.

>-|TRBD1|TRBJ2-3|TRBV5-1
CASSLGVTGGRTDTQYF
TGCGCCAGCAGCTTAGGAGTGACAGGGGGGAGAACAGATACGCAGTATTTT
>-|-|TRBJ2-1|TRBV7-2
CASSLRGPRQGANNEQFF
TGTGCCAGCAGCCTGCGGGGGCCGCGGCAGGGGGCCAACAATGAGCAGTTCTTC
>-|-|TRBJ2-1|TRBV7-2
CARRPGSSYNEQFF
TGTGCCAGGCGGCCGGGGAGCTCCTACAATGAGCAGTTCTTC
>-|-|TRBJ2-4|TRBV18
CASSPPRTLAKNIQYF
TGTGCCAGCTCACCACCGCGAACCCTAGCCAAAAACATTCAGTACTTC
>-|-|TRBJ2-7|TRBV5-6
CASTWRDSPPSYEQYF
TGTGCCAGCACTTGGAGGGACTCGCCACCCTCCTACGAGCAGTACTTC
>-|TRBD1|TRBJ2-7|TRBV28
CASSLLDRDLDEQYF
TGTGCCAGCAGTTTACTAGACAGGGACCTTGACGAGCAGTACTTC
>-|TRBD2|TRBJ2-7|TRBV9
CASSMGTRTYEQYF
TGTGCCAGCAGCATGGGGACTAGGACCTACGAGCAGTACTTC
>-|-|TRBJ2-4|TRBV27
CASSLVPWRRKGNIQYF
TGTGCCAGCAGTTTAGTCCCTTGGAGGAGGAAGGGAAACATTCAGTACTTC
>-|TRBD1|TRBJ1-1|TRBV6-5
CASSYDAGRGLPEAFF
TGTGCCAGCAGTTACGACGCGGGCAGGGGGTTGCCTGAAGCTTTCTTT
>-|TRBD1|TRBJ2-7|TRBV18
CASSNLPGQGTYEQYF
TGTGCCAGCTCAAATCTACCGGGACAGGGGACGTACGAGCAGTACTTC
>-|-|TRBJ2-7|TRBV27
CASSLSAGSGDEQYF
TGTGCCAGCAGTTTATCGGCGGGGTCGGGGGACGAGCAGTACTTC
>-|TRBD1|TRBJ1-1|TRBV4-2
CASSQPQGGRAEAFF
TGTGCCAGCAGCCAGCCACAAGGGGGCCGGGCTGAAGCTTTCTTT
>-|TRBD2|TRBJ2-5|TRBV7-9
CASSAPGLAGAETQYF
TGTGCCAGCAGCGCACCGGGACTAGCGGGAGCGGAGACCCAGTACTTC
>-|TRBD2|TRBJ2-7|TRBV28
CASSFPTSGRYEQYF
TGTGCCAGCAGTTTCCCGACTAGCGGGAGGTACGAGCAGTACTTC
>few|TRBD1|TRBJ2-2|TRBV14
CASSPFTGAGELFF
TGTGCCAGCAGCCCATTTACAGGGGCCGGGGAGCTGTTTTTT
>-|TRBD1|TRBJ2-5|TRBV5-1
CASSLGTGGAETQYF
TGCGCCAGCAGCTTGGGGACAGGGGGGGCGGAGACCCAGTACTTC
>-|TRBD1|TRBJ2-7|TRBV6-5
CASSSLYRTGGSEQYF
TGTGCCAGCAGTTCCCTATATCGGACAGGGGGTAGCGAGCAGTACTTC
>-|TRBD2|TRBJ2-7|TRBV7-8
CASSQTRLAGGSEQYF
TGTGCCAGCAGCCAAACCAGACTAGCGGGCGGGTCCGAGCAGTACTTC
>few|-|TRBJ2-7|TRBV5-6
CASSFLVDEQYF
TGTGCCAGCAGCTTCCTAGTCGACGAGCAGTACTTC
>-|-|TRBJ1-2|TRBV5-1
CASSSGQSYGYTF
TGCGCCAGCAGCAGCGGACAGAGCTATGGCTACACCTTC
>-|-|TRBJ1-3|TRBV4-1
CASSQGQNSGNTIYF
TGCGCCAGCAGCCAAGGACAAAACTCTGGAAACACCATATATTTT
>-|TRBD1|TRBJ1-1|TRBV7-2
CASRWTGMNTEAFF
TGTGCCAGCAGGTGGACAGGGATGAACACTGAAGCTTTCTTT